The T cell receptor beta chain described here comes from a study of chemoradiotherapy in HPV16-positive cancers. Whole-study findings and limits: Candidate HPV-specific clones and E7-related TCR motifs grew in tumor during treatment.

CDR3 length equals 16 residues. Germline values: CDR1 SGHNT, CDR2 YYREEE (reference sequence). V trimming: 2 bases; J trimming: 2 bases; junction bases outside the gene matches: 5. Sequencing used immunoSEQ multiplex PCR; TCRdb keeps in-frame clones, though not all of them. This sample has some 2,000 clones; 60% to 85% occur once, and the top ten carry about a sixth. To note about this clone: Its antigen is still unknown.

The chain links TRBV5-4 to TRBJ2-3; 10 bases fit TRBD2. The TCR comes from a human donor with HPV-associated anogenital cancer. The sequencing here drew on tumor tissue, taken from a patient who underwent chemoradiotherapy. The CDR3 DNA sequence: TGTGCCAGCAGCTTTCCTAGCGGGGGAATCACAGATACGCAGTATTTT. Translation gives CASSFPSGGITDTQYF.